Below are 25 T cell receptor beta chains sequenced from a single sample in a study of metastatic and nonmetastatic thyroid tumors. No patient had received any treatment before thyroid surgery. TCRdb re-called the PCR reads via MiXCR. The sample consists of around 19,000 clones, 31% of them appearing once. The sequencing input was blood. These TCRs come from a female donor with papillary thyroid cancer or a benign thyroid nodule (not recorded which). Some clones in this sample may be carry-over from other donors' samples.

The rearrangement links TRBV11-2 to TRBJ2-7; 8 bases align to TRBD1. V was pared by 8 bases and J by 1 base, with 10 bases of the junction left unmatched. From germline, CDR1 is SGHAT and CDR2 FQNNGV. The CDR3 runs 15 residues. CDR3 amino acids: CASGQTGEVSYEQYF. DNA of the CDR3: TGTGCCAGCGGCCAGACAGGGGAGGTTTCCTACGAGCAGTACTTC.

This clone was picked up a small number of times. This chain connects TRBV11-2 to TRBJ2-7; 11 bases are shared with TRBD2. This CDR3 has 17 residues. CDR1 SGHAT and CDR2 FQNNGV come from the germline V gene. With V trimmed by 5 bases and J by 2 bases, 11 bases remained unmatched. This CDR3 reads CASSRASGRTLTYEQYF. CDR3 bases: TGTGCCAGCAGCCGCGCTAGCGGGAGGACTTTAACCTACGAGCAGTACTTC.

This clone was seen a handful of times. The V and J genes are TRBV11-2 and TRBJ2-2; D gene unclear. This CDR3 is built from 14 residues. CDR1 is SGHAT, CDR2 FQNNGV, per germline. Trimming removed 3 bases from V and 8 bases from J, with 13 bases in between. The CDR3 loop reads CASSFSFVLGELFF. The CDR3 DNA reads as TGTGCCAGCAGCTTCTCCTTTGTACTTGGGGAGCTGTTTTTT. The complete variable domain, with remaining parts taken from reference TRBV11-2 and TRBJ2-2, reads EAGVAQSPRYKIIEKRQSVAFWCNPISGHATLYWYQQILGQGPKLLIQFQNNGVVDDSQLPKDRFSAERLKGVDSTLKIQPAKLEDSAVYLCASSFSFVLGELFFGEGSRLTVL.

The rearrangement joins TRBV5-8 to TRBJ1-1; a weak D match, TRBD1 (6 bases). Trimming took off 5 bases at V and 4 bases at J, with 12 bases between the two ends. In germline, CDR1 is SGHTS, CDR2 YDEGEE. The CDR3 covers 13 residues. CDR3 in amino acids: CASSGQYFTEAFF. As DNA, the CDR3 is TGTGCCAGCAGTGGACAGTACTTCACTGAAGCTTTCTTT.

This chain joins TRBV7-2 and TRBJ1-2; 9 bases fit TRBD1. The CDR3 is made up of 15 amino acids. The germline gives CDR1 SGHTA, CDR2 FQGNSA. The V segment lost 4 bases and the J segment 2 bases; nucleotides outside the gene matches: 5. CDR3 sequence reads: CASSSQGALNYGYTF. CDR3 coding DNA: TGTGCCAGCAGCTCACAGGGGGCCTTGAACTATGGCTACACCTTC. The full variable domain, with the rest looked up from reference TRBV7-2 and TRBJ1-2, is GAGVSQSPSNKVTEKGKDVELRCDPISGHTALYWYRQSLGQGLEFLIYFQGNSAPDKSGLPSDRFSAERTGGSVSTLTIQRTQQEDSAVYLCASSSQGALNYGYTFGSGTRLTVV.

This clone was picked up a small number of times. The chain couples TRBV28 to TRBJ2-7; TRBD1 is a possible D gene (6 bases). From germline, CDR1 is MDHEN and CDR2 SYDVKM. The CDR3 consists of 13 residues. With 8 bases removed from V and 5 bases from J, the gap between germline ends came to 16 bases. CDR3 nucleotides: TGTGCCAGCTGGGAAGGGACATTTAACGAGCAGTACTTC. It specifies CASWEGTFNEQYF.

By sample fraction, this clone is medium-sized. The CDR3 bases are TGCAGTGCTGATACAGGTTCTAACTATGGCTACACCTTC. It codes for CSADTGSNYGYTF. The V gene is TRBV20-1, the J gene TRBJ1-2; TRBD1 might be the D (5 bases). Deletions cut 5 bases from V and 0 bases from J, with 10 bases between. CDR3 length equals 13 residues. Germline CDR1 reads DFQATT; CDR2 reads SNEGSKA (reference sequence).

This chain joins TRBV11-2 and TRBJ2-2; D ambiguous. Germline lookup yields CDR1 SGHAT and CDR2 FQNNGV. Trimming shortened V by 4 bases and J by 6 bases, and 12 bases separated the two germline ends. CDR3 length equals 14 residues. For the CDR3, the DNA is TGTGCCAGCAGCTCAATATTGGCCCCCGGGGAGCTGTTTTTT. Encoded protein: CASSSILAPGELFF.

By proportion, this clone is medium-sized. The chain's CDR3 is CSARVPRDSYEQYF. The DNA for the CDR3 is TGCAGTGCTAGAGTACCCCGGGATTCCTACGAGCAGTACTTC. The rearrangement uses TRBV20-1 and TRBJ2-7; a weak D match, TRBD2 (5 bases). Trimming stripped 1 base from V and 1 base from J, with 11 bases between. The CDR3 contains 14 residues. Germline V CDR1 and CDR2: DFQATT, SNEGSKA (reference sequence).

This clone was picked up many times. This sequence joins TRBV7-3 and TRBJ2-5, with 10 bases identical to TRBD1. From germline, CDR1 is SGHTA and CDR2 FQGTGA. CDR3 length equals 15 residues. V lost 5 bases and J lost 5; bases outside the gene matches: 8. The DNA of the CDR3 is TGTGCCAGCAGCCCGACAGGGGGCCTGTTCGAGACCCAGTACTTC. Translating it yields CASSPTGGLFETQYF.

This clone qualifies as medium-sized. The V gene is TRBV12-3 or TRBV12-4, the J gene TRBJ1-1; unclear D gene. CDR3 length: 13 amino acids. Trimming shortened V by 6 bases and J by 1 base, and 9 bases separated the two germline ends. DNA for the CDR3: TGTGCCAGCAGAAGGATTACGAACACTGAAGCTTTCTTT. Protein sequence: CASRRITNTEAFF.

This clone was counted ten times or more. The V and J genes are TRBV15 and TRBJ2-5; no firm D call. The CDR3 is made up of 14 amino acids. Deletions cut 5 bases from V and 5 bases from J, with 15 bases between. The germline V gene encodes CDR1 LNHNV and CDR2 YYDKDF (reference sequence). CDR3 bases: TGTGCCACCAGCCGCGCGGTAGGGCGCGAGACCCAGTACTTC. Amino acids: CATSRAVGRETQYF.

The CDR3 region is CASNVLSGRVDNEQFF. CDR3 nucleotide sequence: TGTGCCAGCAACGTATTAAGCGGGAGGGTCGACAATGAGCAGTTCTTC. The chain joins TRBV11-1 to TRBJ2-1; 10 nucleotides agree with TRBD2. Losses at the gene ends were 7 bases for V and 5 bases for J; bases not matched to a gene: 11. Germline V lookup: CDR1 SGHAT, CDR2 FQDESV (reference sequence). The CDR3 sequence is 16 residues long.

The table lists this clone with many counts. The chain combines TRBV20-1 with TRBJ1-5, with a tentative D call TRBD1 (6 bases). V was clipped by 6 bases and J by 0 bases, with 12 bases between them. Germline V CDR1 and CDR2: DFQATT, SNEGSKA (reference sequence). The CDR3 is made up of 14 amino acids. This chain's CDR3 is CSARTGSSNQPQHF. DNA for the CDR3: TGCAGTGCGAGAACAGGGTCTAGCAATCAGCCCCAGCATTTT.

This sequence joins TRBV11-1 and TRBJ2-1; the match to TRBD2 covers 7 bases. Trimming removed 6 bases from V and 10 bases from J; junction bases left unmatched: 15. Per germline, CDR1 SGHAT and CDR2 FQDESV (reference sequence). CDR3 size: 15 residues. The chain's CDR3 is CASRSPVDLGGEQFF. The CDR3 nucleotides read TGTGCCAGCAGATCACCGGTGGACCTCGGGGGGGAGCAGTTCTTC.

At least ten counts were recorded for this clone. V usage is TRBV14 and J usage is TRBJ2-7; the match to TRBD1 covers 11 bases. From germline, CDR1 is SGHDN and CDR2 FVKESK. V shed 4 bases, J shed 1 base, and the junction held 12 bases outside the gene matches. This CDR3 comprises 18 residues. As DNA, the CDR3 is TGTGCCAGCAGCCGAAGACGTACCGGGACAGGGGGATCCTACGAGCAGTACTTC. Translated: CASSRRRTGTGGSYEQYF.

On this clone: Given a much more abundant clone one base away, this may be a read error. The chain has TRBV4-3 and TRBJ1-4; 7 bases map to TRBD1. The CDR3 extends over 15 amino acids. Germline V gene lookup returns CDR1 LGHNA and CDR2 YSLEER. The CDR3 here is CASSQWQGEVEKLSF. The CDR3 nucleotides read TGCGCCAGCAGCCAATGGCAGGGGGAGGTTGAAAAACTGTCTTTC.

V usage is TRBV3-1 and J usage is TRBJ1-3, with D unresolved. The CDR3 runs to 17 residues. The V end lost 0 bases, the J end lost 0 bases, and 12 bases lay between the germline ends. CDR1 LGHDT and CDR2 YNNKEL come from the germline V gene (reference sequence). The CDR3 nucleotides read TGTGCCAGCAGCCAAGATTGGAAGGAGAGCTCTGGAAACACCATATATTTT. It translates to CASSQDWKESSGNTIYF.

This clone was observed a handful of times. This chain connects TRBV2 to TRBJ2-3; D is undetermined. The V end was cut by 6 bases, the J end by 10 bases, with 23 bases between. This CDR3 region has 15 residues. The germline V gene encodes CDR1 SNHLY and CDR2 FYNNEI. This chain's CDR3 is CASSMTGHQGNAQYF. The CDR3 DNA reads TGTGCCAGCAGCATGACCGGCCACCAAGGCAATGCGCAGTATTTT.

On this clone: At one of its ends the junction is not consistent with the germline gene, which may arise from a read error. CDR3 sequence reads: CACSLTSGSTDTQEF. The CDR3 bases are TGTGCCTGCAGTCTAACTAGCGGAAGCACAGATACGCAGGAATTT. V and J are TRBV6-1 and TRBJ2-3, with 8 bases aligning to TRBD2. The CDR3 consists of 15 residues. CDR1 MNHNS and CDR2 SASEGT come from the germline V gene.

This clone is medium-sized within its sample. The CDR3 here is CASSYSLAGGRDNEQFF. The CDR3 coding sequence is TGTGCCAGCAGTTACTCACTAGCGGGGGGGCGGGACAATGAGCAGTTCTTC. The chain links TRBV6-2 or TRBV6-3 to TRBJ2-1, with 13 bases identical to TRBD2. Trimming took 0 bases from V and 5 from J; bases not matched to a gene: 4. CDR1 MNHEY and CDR2 SVGEGT come from the germline V gene. CDR3 length equals 17 residues.

At least ten counts were recorded for this clone. The chain uses TRBV9 and TRBJ1-1, with D hard to call. The CDR3 is made up of 15 amino acids. CDR1 and CDR2 (germline): SGDLS, YYNGEE. The V end was cut by 0 bases, the J end by 0 bases, with 9 bases between. CDR3 nucleotide sequence: TGTGCCAGCAGCGTAGATGGATGGATGAACACTGAAGCTTTCTTT. Translation gives CASSVDGWMNTEAFF.

This clone was detected many times. CDR3 in DNA: TGCAGCGTTGGTCCCCTTACCTCGGACGGTACGAGGGACCAGTACTTC. As protein: CSVGPLTSDGTRDQYF. The J gene is TRBJ2-5, the V gene TRBV29-1; D possibly corresponds to TRBD2 (5 bases). V dropped 4 bases and J dropped 10 bases, with 28 bases sitting between them. CDR3 length equals 16 residues. The germline V gene has CDR1 SQVTM and CDR2 ANQGSEA.

The chain links TRBV28 to TRBJ1-5; the D is unclear. The V gene's germline CDR1 is MDHEN and CDR2 SYDVKM. The CDR3 consists of 15 residues. V lost 3 bases to trimming and J lost 0 bases, with 9 bases between them. CDR3 in DNA: TGTGCCAGCAGTTTTTTGCAGACTAGCAATCAGCCCCAGCATTTT. Amino acids: CASSFLQTSNQPQHF.

This clone is deemed medium-sized. CDR3 in amino acids: CACGRGTSVSTDTQYF. The CDR3 DNA sequence: TGTGCCTGTGGCAGGGGGACTAGCGTTAGCACAGATACGCAGTATTTT. V is TRBV30 and J is TRBJ2-3; TRBD2 matches at 10 bases. V was pared by 6 bases and J by 0 bases, with 9 bases of the junction left unmatched. The germline CDR1 and CDR2 sequences are GTSNPN and SVGIG (reference sequence). The CDR3 extends over 16 amino acids.